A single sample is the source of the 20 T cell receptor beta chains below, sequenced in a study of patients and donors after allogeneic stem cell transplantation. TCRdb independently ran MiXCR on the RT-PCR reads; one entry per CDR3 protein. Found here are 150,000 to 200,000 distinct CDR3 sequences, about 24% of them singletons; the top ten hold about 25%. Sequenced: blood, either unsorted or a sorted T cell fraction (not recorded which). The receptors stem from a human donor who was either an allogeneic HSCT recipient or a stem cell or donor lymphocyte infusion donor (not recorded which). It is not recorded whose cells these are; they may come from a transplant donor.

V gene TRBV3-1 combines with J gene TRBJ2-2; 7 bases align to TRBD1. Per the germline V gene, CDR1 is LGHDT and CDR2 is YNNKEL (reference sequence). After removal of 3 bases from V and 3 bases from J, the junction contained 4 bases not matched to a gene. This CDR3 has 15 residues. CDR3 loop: CASSHPGQYTGELFF. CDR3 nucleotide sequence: TGTGCCAGCAGCCATCCGGGACAGTACACCGGGGAGCTGTTTTTT.

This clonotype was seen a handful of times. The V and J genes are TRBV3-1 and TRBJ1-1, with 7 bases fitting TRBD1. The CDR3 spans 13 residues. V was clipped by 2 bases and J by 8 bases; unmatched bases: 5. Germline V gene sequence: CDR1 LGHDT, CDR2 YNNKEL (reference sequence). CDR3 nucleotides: TGTGCCAGCAGCCAAATCGGGACAGTAGAAGCTTTCTTT. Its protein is CASSQIGTVEAFF.

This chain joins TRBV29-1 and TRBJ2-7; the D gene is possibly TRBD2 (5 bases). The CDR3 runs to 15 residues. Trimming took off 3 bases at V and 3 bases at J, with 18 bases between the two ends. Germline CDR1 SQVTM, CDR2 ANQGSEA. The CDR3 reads CSVEVNGVRSYEQYF. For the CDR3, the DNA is TGCAGCGTTGAGGTTAACGGGGTTCGCAGCTACGAGCAGTACTTC.

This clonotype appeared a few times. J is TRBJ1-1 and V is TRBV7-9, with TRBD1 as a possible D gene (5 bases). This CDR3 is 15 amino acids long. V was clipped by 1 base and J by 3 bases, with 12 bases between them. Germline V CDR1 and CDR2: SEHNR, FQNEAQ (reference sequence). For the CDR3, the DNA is TGTGCCAGCAGCTTAGAACCCAGGGAGGACACTGAAGCTTTCTTT. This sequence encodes CASSLEPREDTEAFF.

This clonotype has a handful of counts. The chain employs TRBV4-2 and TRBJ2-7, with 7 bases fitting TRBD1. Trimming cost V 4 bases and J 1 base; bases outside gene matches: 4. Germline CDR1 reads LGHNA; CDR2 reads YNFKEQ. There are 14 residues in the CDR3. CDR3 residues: CASSPGDSSYEQYF. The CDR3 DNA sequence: TGTGCCAGCAGCCCCGGGGACAGTTCCTACGAGCAGTACTTC.

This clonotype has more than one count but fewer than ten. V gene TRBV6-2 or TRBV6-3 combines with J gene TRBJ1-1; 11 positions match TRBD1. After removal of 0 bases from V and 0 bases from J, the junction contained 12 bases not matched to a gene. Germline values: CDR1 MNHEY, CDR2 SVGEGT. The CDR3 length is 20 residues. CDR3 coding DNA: TGTGCCAGCAGTTACTCGGGGGTGGACAGGGGGCCCGGAATGAACACTGAAGCTTTCTTT. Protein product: CASSYSGVDRGPGMNTEAFF.

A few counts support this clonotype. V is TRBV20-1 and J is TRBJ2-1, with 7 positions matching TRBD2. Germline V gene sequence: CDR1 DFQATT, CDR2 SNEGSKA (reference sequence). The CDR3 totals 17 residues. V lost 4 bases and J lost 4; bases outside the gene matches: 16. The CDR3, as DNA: TGCAGTGCTACGACACTAACGGCGACTAGCAGTTACAATGAGCAGTTCTTC. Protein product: CSATTLTATSSYNEQFF.

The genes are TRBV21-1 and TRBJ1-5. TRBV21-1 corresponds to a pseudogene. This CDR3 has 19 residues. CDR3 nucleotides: TGTGCCAGCAGCAAAGATTGTCGCCGTCGAGGGTATAGCAATCAGCCCCAGCATTTT. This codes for CASSKDCRRRGYSNQPQHF.

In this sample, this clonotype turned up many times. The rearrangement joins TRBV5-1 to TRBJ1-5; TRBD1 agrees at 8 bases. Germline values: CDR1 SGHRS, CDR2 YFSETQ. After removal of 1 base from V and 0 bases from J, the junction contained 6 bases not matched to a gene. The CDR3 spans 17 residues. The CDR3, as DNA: TGCGCCAGCAGCTTGACAGGGGGACCTAATAGCAATCAGCCCCAGCATTTT. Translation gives CASSLTGGPNSNQPQHF.

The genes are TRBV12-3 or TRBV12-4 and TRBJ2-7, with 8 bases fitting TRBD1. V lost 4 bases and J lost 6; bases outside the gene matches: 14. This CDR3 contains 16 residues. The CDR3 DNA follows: TGTGCCAGCAGTTCTACGACACAGGGGGTTACTCGCGAGCAGTACTTC. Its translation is CASSSTTQGVTREQYF.

CDR3 DNA sequence: TGCAGTGCTAGACACGGCAGCTCCTACAATGAGCAGTTCTTC. This translates into CSARHGSSYNEQFF. The rearrangement links TRBV20-1 to TRBJ2-1; no firm D call. The CDR3 contains 14 residues. V was shortened by 2 bases and J by 0 bases, with 8 bases between the two germline ends. Germline CDR1 reads DFQATT; CDR2 reads SNEGSKA (reference sequence).

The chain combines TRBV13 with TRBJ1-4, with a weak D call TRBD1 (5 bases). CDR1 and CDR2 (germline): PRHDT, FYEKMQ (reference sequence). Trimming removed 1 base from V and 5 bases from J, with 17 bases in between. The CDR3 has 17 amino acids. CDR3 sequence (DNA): TGTGCCAGCAGCTTAGAGGGGTCATCCGCCAAGAATGAAAAACTGTTTTTT. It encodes CASSLEGSSAKNEKLFF.

The CDR3 nucleotides are TGTGCCAGCAGCTTACTCAGGGGGAACACCGGGGAGCTGTTTTTT. Amino acid sequence: CASSLLRGNTGELFF. The chain combines TRBV7-3 with TRBJ2-2; D may be TRBD1 (6 bases). CDR3 length equals 15 residues. V lost 2 bases, J lost 1 base, and 8 bases lay in between. Per the germline V gene, CDR1 is SGHTA and CDR2 is FQGTGA. The full variable domain, completed using reference TRBV7-3 and TRBJ2-2, is GAGVSQTPSNKVTEKGKYVELRCDPISGHTALYWYRQSLGQGPEFLIYFQGTGAADDSGLPNDRFFAVRPEGSVSTLKIQRTERGDSAVYLCASSLLRGNTGELFFGEGSRLTVL.

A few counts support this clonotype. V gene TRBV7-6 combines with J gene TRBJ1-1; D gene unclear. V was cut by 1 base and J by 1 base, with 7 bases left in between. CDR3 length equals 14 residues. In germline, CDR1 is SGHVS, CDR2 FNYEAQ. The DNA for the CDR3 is TGTGCCAGCAGCTTAGAACCCGGGAACACTGAAGCTTTCTTT. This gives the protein CASSLEPGNTEAFF.

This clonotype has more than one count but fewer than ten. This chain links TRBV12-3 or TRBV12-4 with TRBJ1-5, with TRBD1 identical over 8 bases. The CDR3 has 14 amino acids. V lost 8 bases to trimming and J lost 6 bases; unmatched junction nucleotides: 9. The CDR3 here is CASGSGTGGQPQHF. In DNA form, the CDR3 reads TGTGCCAGCGGCTCCGGGACAGGTGGTCAGCCCCAGCATTTT.

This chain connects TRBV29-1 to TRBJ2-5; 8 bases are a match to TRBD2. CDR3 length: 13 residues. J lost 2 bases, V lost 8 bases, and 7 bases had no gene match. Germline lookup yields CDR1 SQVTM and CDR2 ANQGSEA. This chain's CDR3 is CSFRAGGQETQYF. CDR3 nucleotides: TGCAGCTTCCGCGCGGGGGGTCAAGAGACCCAGTACTTC.

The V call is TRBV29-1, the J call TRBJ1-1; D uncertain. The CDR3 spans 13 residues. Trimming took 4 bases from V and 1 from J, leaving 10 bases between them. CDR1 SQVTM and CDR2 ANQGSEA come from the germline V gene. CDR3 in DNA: TGCAGCGTTGCCCCTGACCCGAACACTGAAGCTTTCTTT. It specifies CSVAPDPNTEAFF.

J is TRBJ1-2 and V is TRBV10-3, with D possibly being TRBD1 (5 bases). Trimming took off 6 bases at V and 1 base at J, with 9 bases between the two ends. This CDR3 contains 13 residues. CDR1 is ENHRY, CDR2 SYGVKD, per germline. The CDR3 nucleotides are TGTGCCATCAGGGAAGACAGTAACTATGGCTACACCTTC. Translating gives CAIREDSNYGYTF.

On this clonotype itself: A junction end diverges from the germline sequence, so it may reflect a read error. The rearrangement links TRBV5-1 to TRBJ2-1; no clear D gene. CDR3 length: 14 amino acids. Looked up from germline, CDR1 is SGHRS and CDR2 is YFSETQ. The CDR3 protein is CASSPPSSCNEQFF. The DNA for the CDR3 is TGCGCCAGCAGCCCCCCGAGCTCCTGCAATGAGCAGTTCTTC.

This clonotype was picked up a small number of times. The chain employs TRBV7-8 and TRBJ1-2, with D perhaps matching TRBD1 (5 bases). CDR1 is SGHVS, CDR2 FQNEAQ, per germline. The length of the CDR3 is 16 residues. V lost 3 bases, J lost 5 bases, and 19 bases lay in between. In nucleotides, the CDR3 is TGTGCCAGCAGCTTCGGGGGTGTTGGTGGGGTATATGGCTACACCTTC. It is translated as CASSFGGVGGVYGYTF.